The sequence of this T cell receptor (beta chain) was determined in a study of response to subunit inactivated influenza vaccine (dated by TCRdb to between 2017 and 2018). With regard to the full study: The study used deep quantitative T cell receptor repertoire profiling to track responses to a trivalent subunit inactivated influenza vaccine. What the study reported, not specific to this receptor: The authors suggested that each seasonal influenza vaccination may recruit only a limited number of new T cells.

This clonotype was detected a few times. The antigen it recognizes is unknown. It has no much larger one-base neighbor in the sample; base qualities were not kept. Counted from cysteine to phenylalanine, this CDR3 has 15 amino acids. The retained sequence is limited to the CDR3, 45 bases, with the frame set at the first base. The junction shows trimming of 1 base on V and 5 bases on J, and the gene matches do not reach 3 bases of it. The germline V gene supplies CDR1 SGHVS and CDR2 FNYEAQ. The protocol used for the library was RT-PCR. The listed sequencing device is Illumina HiSeq 2500. TCRdb trimmed public reads at Q25 via fastp, called clones via MiXCR and kept in-frame beta chains. Identical CDR3 proteins give one entry, which carries the most common genes and DNA. In this sample the table shows 650,000 to 700,000 distinct CDR3 sequences, 15% to 19% of which occur a single time. The top ten clonotypes cover more than 9% of the sample.

The origin of this receptor is a man aged 45-60 years who received an inactivated influenza vaccine. Donor details come from another sample of the same person, matched by shared clones. The chain is made from TRBV7-6 and TRBJ1-5; TRBD1 fits 9 bases in the junction. This sample comprised PBMCs from blood, obtained 11 to 12 days after vaccination. The CDR3 protein sequence reads: CASSLGDRVYQPQHF. The DNA is TGTGCCAGCAGCTTAGGGGACAGGGTTTATCAGCCCCAGCATTTT.